These T cell receptor beta chains were read from a single sample in a study of T-cell memory formation after mild COVID-19. Each CDR3 protein gets one entry after TCRdb re-called the 5' RACE reads with MiXCR. The repertoire holds about 350,000 distinct CDR3 sequences, with roughly 13% as singletons. What was sequenced was PBMCs or a T cell subset sorted from them (not recorded which). Receptor source: a man between 18 and 35 years old who had mild COVID-19 (a few samples of this study predate the infection). Cell type and time point are not known. Each CDR3 is given with its conserved first and last residue. Each record gives: clone size, D gene, V gene, J gene, CDR3 DNA, CDR3 protein. A D gene is named only where the DNA matches it firmly. Clone size is shown for a subset of rows, as once, few, many or a class of expanded clone.

clone size: -; D gene: -; V gene: TRBV20-1; J gene: TRBJ2-2; CDR3 DNA: TGCAGTGCCGAGGACCCCCAGGCGATGACCGGGGAGCTGTTTTTT; CDR3 protein: CSAEDPQAMTGELFF
clone size: few; D gene: TRBD1; V gene: TRBV6-5; J gene: TRBJ2-1; CDR3 DNA: TGTGCCAGCAGCCCGTACCCGGGACAGGGACACAATGAGCAGTTCTTC; CDR3 protein: CASSPYPGQGHNEQFF
clone size: many; D gene: -; V gene: TRBV7-9; J gene: TRBJ2-3; CDR3 DNA: TGTGCCAGCAGCCCCATGGGGGTACGATCAGATACGCAGTATTTT; CDR3 protein: CASSPMGVRSDTQYF
clone size: -; D gene: TRBD2; V gene: TRBV4-1; J gene: TRBJ2-1; CDR3 DNA: TGCGCCAGCAGCCAAGCGGGGGGAAATTACAATGAGCAGTTCTTC; CDR3 protein: CASSQAGGNYNEQFF
clone size: -; D gene: -; V gene: TRBV6-5; J gene: TRBJ1-5; CDR3 DNA: TGTGCCACCAGCTCAGGTAGCAATCAGCCCCAGCATTTT; CDR3 protein: CATSSGSNQPQHF
clone size: many; D gene: TRBD1; V gene: TRBV4-1; J gene: TRBJ1-2; CDR3 DNA: TGCGCCAGCAGCCAAGATCCGGGACAGTACTATGGCTACACCTTC; CDR3 protein: CASSQDPGQYYGYTF
clone size: few; D gene: -; V gene: TRBV7-8; J gene: TRBJ2-3; CDR3 DNA: TGTGCCAGCAGCTTAAGGAGGGACCTTACCCAGAATACGCAGTATTTT; CDR3 protein: CASSLRRDLTQNTQYF
clone size: few; D gene: -; V gene: TRBV29-1; J gene: TRBJ2-3; CDR3 DNA: TGCAGCGTTGTGGCAGGGGAAAGCACAGATACGCAGTATTTT; CDR3 protein: CSVVAGESTDTQYF
clone size: many; D gene: TRBD2; V gene: TRBV7-2; J gene: TRBJ2-2; CDR3 DNA: TGTGCCAGCAGCTTCAAGCGGGGGAACACCGGGGAGCTGTTTTTT; CDR3 protein: CASSFKRGNTGELFF
clone size: -; D gene: -; V gene: TRBV7-2; J gene: TRBJ1-4; CDR3 DNA: TGTGCCAGCAGCTTTCGGGGGTCTAATGAAAAACTGTTTTTT; CDR3 protein: CASSFRGSNEKLFF
clone size: -; D gene: -; V gene: TRBV6-1; J gene: TRBJ2-7; CDR3 DNA: TGTGCCAGCAGTGAATTTCGCGGAGGCTACGAGCAGTACTTC; CDR3 protein: CASSEFRGGYEQYF
clone size: few; D gene: -; V gene: TRBV18; J gene: TRBJ1-6; CDR3 DNA: TGTGCCAGCTCACCCCCGGGTCTTTATAATTCACCCCTCCACTTT; CDR3 protein: CASSPPGLYNSPLHF
clone size: few; D gene: -; V gene: TRBV4-1; J gene: TRBJ2-7; CDR3 DNA: TGCGCCAGCAGCCAAGTTCAGGTGGGGTACGAGCAGTACTTC; CDR3 protein: CASSQVQVGYEQYF